A selection of T cell receptor beta chains follows, all from one sample in a study of long-term antiretroviral therapy in people with HIV. Sequencing was performed with immunoSEQ multiplex PCR; in TCRdb, only in-frame clones are kept and a portion is missing. The sample carries some 22,000 clones, 86% recorded once. Sequencing was performed on unsorted PBMCs, taken 1.3 years after starting antiretroviral therapy. These receptors were collected from a man aged 60 to 75 with HIV. The CDR3 runs from the conserved cysteine through the conserved F or W. D genes are given only for firm matches. Not all rows give a size; the values are once, few, many and, for expanded clones, a class.

abundance,v_gene,j_gene,d_gene,CDR3aa,CDR3nt
few,TRBV19,TRBJ2-7,-,CASSPQGNTYEQYF,TGTGCCAGTAGTCCCCAAGGGAACACATACGAGCAGTACTTC
-,TRBV30,TRBJ2-5,-,CACSLAVETQYF,TGTGCCTGCTCTTTAGCCGTAGAGACCCAGTACTTC
-,TRBV5-5,TRBJ2-5,TRBD1,CASSSYRTGGRETQYF,TGTGCCAGCAGCTCGTACCGGACAGGGGGGAGGGAGACCCAGTACTTC
-,TRBV10-3,TRBJ1-1,-,CAISESYEAFF,TGTGCCATCAGTGAGTCATATGAAGCTTTCTTT
-,TRBV11-2,TRBJ1-3,-,CASSTGISGNTIYF,TGTGCCAGCAGCACCGGGATCTCTGGAAACACCATATATTTT
-,TRBV5-1,TRBJ2-7,TRBD2,CASTMALAGVYEQYF,TGCGCCAGCACCATGGCCCTAGCGGGAGTCTACGAGCAGTACTTC
few,TRBV5-1,TRBJ2-7,TRBD2,CASRSGGGESYEQYF,TGCGCCAGCAGATCTGGCGGGGGGGAATCCTACGAGCAGTACTTC
-,TRBV5-6,TRBJ2-3,TRBD1,CASSGDGTGVLDTQYF,TGTGCCAGCAGTGGTGACGGGACAGGGGTACTAGATACGCAGTATTTT
once,TRBV5-1,TRBJ2-3,-,CASSLPGDTQYF,TGCGCCAGCAGCTTGCCGGGAGATACGCAGTATTTT
-,TRBV9,TRBJ1-1,TRBD1,CASSPTGRGTEAFF,TGTGCCAGCAGCCCGACAGGGAGGGGCACTGAAGCTTTCTTT
few,TRBV5-5,TRBJ1-1,-,CASSWEGMNTEAFF,TGTGCCAGCAGCTGGGAGGGGATGAACACTGAAGCTTTCTTT
-,TRBV2,TRBJ2-3,TRBD2,CASQRERVDTQYF,TGTGCCAGCCAGCGGGAGAGGGTGGATACGCAGTATTTT
-,TRBV9,TRBJ2-5,-,CASSVRGEGETQYF,TGTGCCAGCAGCGTACGGGGAGAGGGAGAGACCCAGTACTTC
-,TRBV5-1,TRBJ2-3,-,CASSVPSDWTADTQYF,TGCGCCAGCAGCGTACCATCGGACTGGACCGCAGATACGCAGTATTTT
-,TRBV29-1,TRBJ1-2,TRBD1,CSVEGTGGYYGYTF,TGCAGCGTTGAGGGGACAGGGGGCTACTATGGCTACACCTTC
-,TRBV29-1,TRBJ1-2,-,CSVAQGSYGYTF,TGCAGCGTTGCGCAGGGAAGCTATGGCTACACCTTC
-,TRBV18,TRBJ2-5,-,CASSRSSDQETQYF,TGTGCCAGCTCACGTTCTAGCGATCAAGAGACCCAGTACTTC
once,TRBV27,TRBJ2-7,-,CASSFHVGVGSYEQYF,TGTGCCAGCAGTTTTCACGTGGGGGTTGGTTCCTACGAGCAGTACTTC
-,TRBV7-6,TRBJ2-1,-,CASSPWGQGLLANEQFF,TGTGCCAGCAGCCCCTGGGGGCAGGGCTTGTTGGCTAATGAGCAGTTCTTC
-,TRBV7-2,TRBJ2-5,-,CASSLGGLGTQYF,TGTGCCAGCAGCTTAGGAGGCCTCGGGACCCAGTACTTC
-,TRBV28,TRBJ1-5,TRBD1,CASSLNPGQGYQPQHF,TGTGCCAGCAGTTTAAACCCGGGACAGGGCTATCAGCCCCAGCATTTT
-,TRBV5-1,TRBJ2-2,-,CASSRAMNTGELFF,TGCGCCAGCAGCAGGGCGATGAACACCGGGGAGCTGTTTTTT
-,TRBV4-1,TRBJ2-3,TRBD2,CASSQVSGGPDTQYF,TGCGCCAGCAGCCAAGTCAGCGGGGGGCCAGATACGCAGTATTTT
-,TRBV7-2,TRBJ2-7,-,CASGRTGLSSYEQYF,TGTGCCAGCGGCCGAACAGGGCTTAGCTCCTACGAGCAGTACTTC
once,TRBV29-1,TRBJ2-3,-,CSGAASARNTQYF,TGCAGCGGGGCAGCCTCGGCGAGGAATACGCAGTATTTT
-,TRBV5-1,TRBJ2-1,-,CASSLAGLGARKQFF,TGCGCCAGCAGCTTGGCAGGACTGGGGGCGAGGAAGCAGTTCTTC
-,TRBV9,TRBJ1-3,-,CASSVGPSGDSGNTIYF,TGTGCCAGCAGCGTAGGACCCTCGGGAGACTCTGGAAACACCATATATTTT
-,TRBV4-3,TRBJ2-5,TRBD2,CASSQRWDSGAQETQYF,TGCGCCAGCAGCCAACGGTGGGATAGCGGGGCCCAAGAGACCCAGTACTTC
-,TRBV6-5,TRBJ2-7,-,CASSYTSSYEQYF,TGTGCCAGCAGTTACACTAGCTCCTACGAGCAGTACTTC
-,TRBV27,TRBJ2-2,-,CASSSPRGELFF,TGTGCCAGCAGTTCTCCGAGGGGGGAGCTGTTTTTT
-,TRBV7-8,TRBJ1-5,TRBD1,CASSQRDQPQGDQPQHF,TGTGCCAGCAGCCAAAGGGACCAACCTCAGGGGGATCAGCCCCAGCATTTT
-,TRBV7-2,TRBJ2-7,-,CASSLEVGVEQYF,TGTGCCAGCAGCTTAGAAGTGGGGGTCGAGCAGTACTTC